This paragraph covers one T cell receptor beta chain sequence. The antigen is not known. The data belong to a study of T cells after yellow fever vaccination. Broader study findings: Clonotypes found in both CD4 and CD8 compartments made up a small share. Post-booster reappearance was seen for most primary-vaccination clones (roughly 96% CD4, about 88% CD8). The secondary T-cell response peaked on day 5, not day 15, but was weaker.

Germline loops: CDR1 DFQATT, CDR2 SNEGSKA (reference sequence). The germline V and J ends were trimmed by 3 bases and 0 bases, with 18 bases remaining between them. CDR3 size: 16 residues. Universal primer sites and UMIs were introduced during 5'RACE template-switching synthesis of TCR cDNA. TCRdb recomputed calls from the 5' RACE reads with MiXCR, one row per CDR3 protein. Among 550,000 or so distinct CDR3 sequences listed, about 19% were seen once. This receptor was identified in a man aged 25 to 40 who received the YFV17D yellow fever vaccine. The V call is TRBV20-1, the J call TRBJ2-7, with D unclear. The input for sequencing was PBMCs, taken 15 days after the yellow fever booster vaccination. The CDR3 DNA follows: TGCAGTGCTAGTTATAACGTCAGGTACCGCTCCTACGAGCAGTACTTC. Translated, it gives CSASYNVRYRSYEQYF.